These 11 T cell receptor beta chains were all obtained from the same sample, sequenced in a study of blood T cell repertoires in COVID-19 (dated by TCRdb to about 2020). Preparation of the library involved the immunoSEQ multiplex PCR assay. Drawn from immuneACCESS, this table holds only the in-frame rearrangements with V and J called that TCRdb kept. Clones are partly lost; checked studies trace under half to an unresolved V gene and leave the rest unexplained. This sample gives hundreds of thousands of clones in total; approximately 92% of them show up just once. Roughly 2.3% of the sample is in the top ten clones. The material sequenced was PBMCs or T cells enriched from blood (not recorded which). These receptors all stem from a young woman who had recovered from COVID-19.

This chain links TRBV20-1 with TRBJ2-1; unclear D gene. This CDR3 comprises 14 residues. Deletions cut 3 bases from V and 7 bases from J, with 16 bases between. Germline values: CDR1 DFQATT, CDR2 SNEGSKA (reference sequence). The CDR3 loop is CSASSPLLRNEQFF. In DNA form, the CDR3 reads TGCAGTGCTAGTAGTCCCCTGTTGAGGAATGAGCAGTTCTTC.

This chain links TRBV7-8 with TRBJ2-7, with D perhaps TRBD2 (8 bases). This CDR3 comprises 14 residues. The ends were cut back, 4 bases at V and 5 bases at J, with 15 bases in the middle. CDR1 is SGHVS, CDR2 FQNEAQ, per germline. The CDR3 loop is CASSSGRDRHEQYF. The CDR3 nucleotides read TGTGCCAGCAGCTCCGGGAGGGACAGACACGAGCAGTACTTC.

This chain's CDR3 is CASSPRTSGTGELFF. The CDR3 region has the DNA TGTGCCAGCAGCCCCAGGACTAGCGGCACCGGGGAGCTGTTTTTT. This sequence joins TRBV3-1 (or the pseudogene TRBV3-2) and TRBJ2-2; 10 bases agree with TRBD2. V lost 4 bases and J lost 4; bases outside the gene matches: 3. CDR1 LGHDT and CDR2 YNNKEL come from the germline V gene (reference sequence). The CDR3 is made up of 15 amino acids.

The rearrangement links TRBV2 to TRBJ1-5; no definite D call. This CDR3 is built from 14 residues. Germline-derived CDR1 and CDR2 are SNHLY and FYNNEI. V was trimmed by 7 bases and J by 0 bases, leaving 10 bases between them. CDR3 nucleotide sequence: TGTGCCAGCAATACGGGGTATAGCAATCAGCCCCAGCATTTT. Amino acids: CASNTGYSNQPQHF. Variable domain in full (rest from reference TRBV2 and TRBJ1-5): EPEVTQTPSHQVTQMGQEVILRCVPISNHLYFYWYRQILGQKVEFLVSFYNNEISEKSEIFDDQFSVERPDGSNFTLKIRSTKLEDSAMYFCASNTGYSNQPQHFGDGTRLSIL.

The genes are TRBV7-2 and TRBJ1-4; D may be TRBD1 (5 bases). Germline loops: CDR1 SGHTA, CDR2 FQGNSA. The V end lost 3 bases, the J end lost 7 bases, and 12 bases lay between the germline ends. The CDR3 is made up of 14 amino acids. The CDR3 nucleotides read TGTGCCAGCAGCTTTCAGGGATCGGCTGAAAAACTGTTTTTT. Translation gives CASSFQGSAEKLFF.

The gene calls are TRBV28 and TRBJ2-3, with D possibly matching TRBD2 (5 bases). The CDR3 covers 17 residues. CDR1 and CDR2 from the germline V gene are MDHEN and SYDVKM. V was pared by 8 bases and J by 4 bases, with 25 bases between. This chain's CDR3 is CASPPRAGTKAPDTQYF. The CDR3 DNA reads TGTGCCAGCCCACCTCGGGCGGGCACCAAAGCCCCAGATACGCAGTATTTT.

V and J are TRBV19 and TRBJ1-1, with D maybe TRBD1 (5 bases). V was trimmed by 6 bases and J by 3 bases, leaving 14 bases between them. This CDR3 is 14 amino acids long. CDR1 is LNHDA and CDR2 is SQIVND in the germline V gene (reference sequence). CDR3 sequence (DNA): TGTGCCAGTAGCCCAAATGGGGGGTACACTGAAGCTTTCTTT. It encodes CASSPNGGYTEAFF.

This chain links TRBV27 with TRBJ1-1; D gene ambiguous. V was pared by 5 bases and J by 5 bases, with 12 bases between. The V gene's germline CDR1 is MNHEY and CDR2 SMNVEV (reference sequence). This CDR3 spans 13 amino acids. CDR3 bases: TGTGCCAGCAGTCTAGCGGAGGTGACTGAAGCTTTCTTT. Its translation is CASSLAEVTEAFF.

The gene calls are TRBV7-2 and TRBJ1-1; a weak D match, TRBD1 (6 bases). There are 13 residues in the CDR3. CDR1 SGHTA and CDR2 FQGNSA come from the germline V gene. The germline V and J ends were trimmed by 5 bases and 6 bases, with 13 bases remaining between them. The chain's CDR3 is CASSTTGTAEAFF. The CDR3 DNA is TGTGCCAGCAGCACCACAGGGACGGCTGAAGCTTTCTTT.

This chain uses TRBV7-9 with TRBJ2-7; maybe TRBD1 (5 bases). Deletions cut 0 bases from V and 6 bases from J, with 12 bases between. CDR1 and CDR2 from the germline V gene are SEHNR and FQNEAQ (reference sequence). The CDR3 has 14 residues. The CDR3 DNA reads TGTGCCAGCAGCTTAGCGGCGAGGCAGGGCGAGCAGTACTTC. Translated: CASSLAARQGEQYF.

This clone has a handful of counts. The V call is TRBV10-3, the J call TRBJ2-7, with TRBD2 as a possible D gene (5 bases). From germline, CDR1 is ENHRY and CDR2 SYGVKD. The length of the CDR3 is 13 residues. V lost 0 bases to trimming and J lost 6 bases, with 9 bases between them. The CDR3 DNA follows: TGTGCCATCAGTGAGTCGGGGAGTCCCGAGCAGTACTTC. Translation: CAISESGSPEQYF.